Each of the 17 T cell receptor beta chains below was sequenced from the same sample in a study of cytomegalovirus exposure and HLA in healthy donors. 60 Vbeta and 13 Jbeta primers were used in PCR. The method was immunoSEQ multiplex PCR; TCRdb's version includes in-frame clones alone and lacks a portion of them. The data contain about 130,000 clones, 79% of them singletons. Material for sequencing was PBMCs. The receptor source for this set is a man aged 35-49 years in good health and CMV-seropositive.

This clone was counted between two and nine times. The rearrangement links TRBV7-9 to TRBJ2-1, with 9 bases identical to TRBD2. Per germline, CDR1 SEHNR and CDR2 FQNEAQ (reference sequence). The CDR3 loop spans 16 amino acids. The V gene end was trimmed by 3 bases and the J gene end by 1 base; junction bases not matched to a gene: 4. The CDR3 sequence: CASSFRLAGSYNEQFF. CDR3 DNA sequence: TGTGCCAGCAGCTTTCGTCTAGCGGGATCCTACAATGAGCAGTTCTTC.

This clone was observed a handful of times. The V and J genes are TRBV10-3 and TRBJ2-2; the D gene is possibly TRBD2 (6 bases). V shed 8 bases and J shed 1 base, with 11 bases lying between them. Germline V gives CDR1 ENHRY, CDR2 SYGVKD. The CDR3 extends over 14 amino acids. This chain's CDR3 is CAIGGTGNTGELFF. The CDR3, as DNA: TGTGCCATCGGGGGGACTGGGAACACCGGGGAGCTGTTTTTT.

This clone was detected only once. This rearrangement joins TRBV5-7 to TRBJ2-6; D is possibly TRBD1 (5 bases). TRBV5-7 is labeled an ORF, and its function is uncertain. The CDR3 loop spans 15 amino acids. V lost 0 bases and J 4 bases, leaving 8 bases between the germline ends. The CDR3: CASSLEGNGANVLTF. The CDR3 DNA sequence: TGTGCCAGCAGCTTGGAGGGGAACGGGGCCAACGTCCTGACTTTC.

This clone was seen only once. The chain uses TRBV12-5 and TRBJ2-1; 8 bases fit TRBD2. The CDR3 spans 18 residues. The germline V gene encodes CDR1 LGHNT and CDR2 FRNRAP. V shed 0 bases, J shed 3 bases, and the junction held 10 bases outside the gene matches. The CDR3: CASGLVRGVAGYYNEQFF. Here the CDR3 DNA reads TGTGCTAGTGGTTTGGTACGAGGAGTAGCGGGGTACTACAATGAGCAGTTCTTC. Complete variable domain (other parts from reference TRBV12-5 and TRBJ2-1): DARVTQTPRHKVTEMGQEVTMRCQPILGHNTVFWYRQTMMQGLELLAYFRNRAPLDDSGMPKDRFSAEMPDATLATLKIQPSEPRDSAVYFCASGLVRGVAGYYNEQFFGPGTRLTVL.

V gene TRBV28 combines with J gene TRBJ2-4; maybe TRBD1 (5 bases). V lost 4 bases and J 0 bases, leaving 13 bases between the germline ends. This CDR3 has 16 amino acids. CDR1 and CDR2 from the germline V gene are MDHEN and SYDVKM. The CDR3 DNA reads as TGTGCCAGCAGTTCCCTTGGGGCAGGAGCCAAAAACATTCAGTACTTC. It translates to CASSSLGAGAKNIQYF.

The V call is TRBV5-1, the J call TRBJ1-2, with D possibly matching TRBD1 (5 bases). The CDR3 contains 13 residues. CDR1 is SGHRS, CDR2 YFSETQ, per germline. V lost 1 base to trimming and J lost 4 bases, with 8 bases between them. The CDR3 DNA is TGCGCCAGCAGCTTGAGCGGGGGCTATGGCTACACCTTC. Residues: CASSLSGGYGYTF. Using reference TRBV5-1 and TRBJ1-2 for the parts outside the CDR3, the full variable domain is KAGVTQTPRYLIKTRGQQVTLSCSPISGHRSVSWYQQTPGQGLQFLFEYFSETQRNKGNFPGRFSGRQFSNSRSEMNVSTLELGDSALYLCASSLSGGYGYTFGSGTRLTVV.

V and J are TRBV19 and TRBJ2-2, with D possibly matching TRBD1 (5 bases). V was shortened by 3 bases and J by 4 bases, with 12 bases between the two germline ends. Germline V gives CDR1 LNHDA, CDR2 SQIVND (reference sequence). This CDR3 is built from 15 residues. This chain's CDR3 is CASSIGAQGTGELFF. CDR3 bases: TGTGCCAGTAGTATTGGGGCCCAAGGCACCGGGGAGCTGTTTTTT.

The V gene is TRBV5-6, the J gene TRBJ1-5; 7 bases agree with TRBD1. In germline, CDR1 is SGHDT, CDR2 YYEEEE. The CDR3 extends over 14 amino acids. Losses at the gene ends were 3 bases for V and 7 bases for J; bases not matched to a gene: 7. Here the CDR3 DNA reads TGTGCCAGCAGCTCGACAGGGATCTTCCAGCCCCAGCATTTT. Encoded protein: CASSSTGIFQPQHF.

CDR3 sequence reads: CASSNSGLNVNDEQFF. The CDR3 coding sequence is TGCGCCAGCAGCAATAGCGGCCTAAACGTAAACGATGAGCAGTTCTTC. V and J are TRBV5-1 and TRBJ2-1; tentatively, D is TRBD2 (6 bases). Trimming took off 4 bases at V and 8 bases at J, with 22 bases between the two ends. The CDR3 spans 16 residues. CDR1 and CDR2 from the germline V gene are SGHRS and YFSETQ.

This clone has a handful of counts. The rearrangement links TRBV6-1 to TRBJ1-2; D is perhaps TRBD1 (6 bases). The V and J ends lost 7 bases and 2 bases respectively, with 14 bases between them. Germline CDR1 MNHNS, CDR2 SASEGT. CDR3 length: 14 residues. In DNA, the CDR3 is TGTGCCAGCATTCAACAGGGTTTGAACTATGGCTACACCTTC. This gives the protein CASIQQGLNYGYTF.

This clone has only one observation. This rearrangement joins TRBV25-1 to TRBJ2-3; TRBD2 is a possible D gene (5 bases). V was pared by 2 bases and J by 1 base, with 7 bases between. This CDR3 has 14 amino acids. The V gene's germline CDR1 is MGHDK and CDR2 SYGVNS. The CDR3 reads CASSEPLGTDTQYF. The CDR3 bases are TGTGCCAGCAGTGAACCACTAGGCACAGATACGCAGTATTTT.

The CDR3 DNA sequence: TGTGCCAGCAGCGGTATACGGGAGATGAACACTGAAGCTTTCTTT. Protein: CASSGIREMNTEAFF. The chain couples TRBV28 to TRBJ1-1; D gene unclear. The CDR3 spans 15 residues. Germline V gene data show CDR1 as MDHEN and CDR2 as SYDVKM. V was shortened by 6 bases and J by 0 bases, with 14 bases between the two germline ends.

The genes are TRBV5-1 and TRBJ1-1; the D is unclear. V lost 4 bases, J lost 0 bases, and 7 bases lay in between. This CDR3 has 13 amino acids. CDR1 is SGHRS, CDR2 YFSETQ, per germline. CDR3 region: CASSAQLNTEAFF. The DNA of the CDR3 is TGCGCCAGCAGCGCCCAGTTGAACACTGAAGCTTTCTTT.

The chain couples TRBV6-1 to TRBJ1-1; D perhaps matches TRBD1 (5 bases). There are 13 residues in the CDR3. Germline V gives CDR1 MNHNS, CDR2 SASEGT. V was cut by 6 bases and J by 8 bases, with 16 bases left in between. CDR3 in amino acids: CASSTDDSAEAFF. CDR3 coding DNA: TGTGCCAGCAGCACGGACGACAGTGCCGAAGCTTTCTTT.

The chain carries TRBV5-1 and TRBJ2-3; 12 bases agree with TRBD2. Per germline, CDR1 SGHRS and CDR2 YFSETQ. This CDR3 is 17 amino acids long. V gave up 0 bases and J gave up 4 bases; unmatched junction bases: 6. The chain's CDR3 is CASSLASSGRAPDTQYF. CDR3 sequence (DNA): TGCGCCAGCAGCTTGGCCTCTAGCGGGAGGGCCCCAGATACGCAGTATTTT.

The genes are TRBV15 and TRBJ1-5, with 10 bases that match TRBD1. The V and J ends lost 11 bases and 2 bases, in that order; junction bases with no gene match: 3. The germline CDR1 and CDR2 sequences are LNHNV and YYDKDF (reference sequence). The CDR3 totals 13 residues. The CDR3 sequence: CAVGQGGNQPQHF. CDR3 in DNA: TGTGCCGTTGGACAGGGGGGCAATCAGCCCCAGCATTTT.

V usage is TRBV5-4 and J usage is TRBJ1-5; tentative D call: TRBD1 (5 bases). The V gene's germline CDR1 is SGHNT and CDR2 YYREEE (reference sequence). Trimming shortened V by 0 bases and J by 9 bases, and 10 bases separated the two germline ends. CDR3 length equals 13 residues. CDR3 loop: CASSLDRSWPQHF. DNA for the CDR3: TGTGCCAGCAGCTTGGACAGGAGTTGGCCCCAGCATTTT. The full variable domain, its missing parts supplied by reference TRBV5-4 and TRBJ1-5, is ETGVTQSPTHLIKTRGQQVTLRCSSQSGHNTVSWYQQALGQGPQFIFQYYREEENGRGNFPPRFSGLQFPNYSSELNVNALELDDSALYLCASSLDRSWPQHFGDGTRLSIL.